Each of the 22 T cell receptor beta chains below was sequenced from the same sample in a study of T cell responses to AZD1222 COVID-19 vaccine. Only in-frame clones appear in the TCRdb table, and some are missing; sequencing was by immunoSEQ multiplex PCR. This sample carries approximately 170,000 clones, approximately 90% of them seen once, and the ten largest clones take about 6.9%. The sample in question was peripheral blood, obtained on day 0 of AZD1222 vaccination. Receptor source: an adult in good health.

The CDR3 region is CATSPTGQGEYNEQFF. The DNA of the CDR3 is TGTGCCACCAGTCCAACGGGACAGGGGGAGTACAATGAGCAGTTCTTC. The rearrangement links TRBV15 to TRBJ2-1; 11 nucleotides align to TRBD1. The CDR3 runs 16 residues. CDR1 is LNHNV and CDR2 is YYDKDF in the germline V gene (reference sequence). Germline trimming cut 6 bases from V and 4 bases from J; bases unmatched to any gene: 8.

The chain carries TRBV27 and TRBJ1-1; D remains unclear. Germline V gene data show CDR1 as MNHEY and CDR2 as SMNVEV (reference sequence). Trimming took 4 bases from V and 4 from J, leaving 10 bases between them. The CDR3 spans 13 residues. Written as DNA, the CDR3 is TGTGCCAGCAGTTCGGGAGGACTCACTGAAGCTTTCTTT. Translating it yields CASSSGGLTEAFF.

The rearrangement joins TRBV5-6 to TRBJ2-5; no definite D call. Germline CDR1 reads SGHDT; CDR2 reads YYEEEE. The CDR3 spans 15 residues. V was pared by 4 bases and J by 1 base, with 14 bases between. The DNA of the CDR3 is TGTGCCAGCAGCCCGCGTCGGATTCGCCAAGAGACCCAGTACTTC. This codes for CASSPRRIRQETQYF.

V is TRBV27 and J is TRBJ2-3; 12 positions match TRBD2. Germline V gives CDR1 MNHEY, CDR2 SMNVEV (reference sequence). The V segment lost 3 bases and the J segment 6 bases; nucleotides outside the gene matches: 4. The CDR3 runs 15 residues. DNA for the CDR3: TGTGCCAGCAGTTTGCCTAGCGGGGGGGCCGATACGCAGTATTTT. Translated, it gives CASSLPSGGADTQYF.

The chain uses TRBV6-2 or TRBV6-3 and TRBJ2-7; TRBD2 is a possible D gene (6 bases). The CDR3 has 12 amino acids. V was cut by 1 base and J by 7 bases, with 8 bases left in between. From germline, CDR1 is MNHEY and CDR2 SVGEGT. The CDR3 coding sequence is TGTGCCAGCAGTTACTGGGACTCGGAGCAGTACTTC. Translated: CASSYWDSEQYF.

The rearrangement uses TRBV6-2 or TRBV6-3 and TRBJ2-2, with TRBD1 as a possible D gene (5 bases). Trimming removed 5 bases at V and 2 bases at J, with 6 bases between. This CDR3 is 13 amino acids long. The germline V gene has CDR1 MNHEY and CDR2 SVGEGT. Here the CDR3 DNA reads TGTGCCAGCAGTCGGACAAACACCGGGGAGCTGTTTTTT. Translating gives CASSRTNTGELFF.

The V call is TRBV11-2, the J call TRBJ1-2, with D maybe TRBD1 (6 bases). The CDR3 consists of 14 residues. CDR1 SGHAT and CDR2 FQNNGV come from the germline V gene. Trimming removed 5 bases at V and 6 bases at J, with 16 bases between. Here the CDR3 DNA reads TGTGCCAGCAGCCAAATGTTGGGGGGCGATGGCTACACCTTC. Amino acids: CASSQMLGGDGYTF.

This clone appeared a few times. The V call is TRBV6-6, the J call TRBJ1-2, with a possible D match to TRBD1 (5 bases). From germline, CDR1 is MNHNY and CDR2 SVGAGI (reference sequence). Trimming took off 2 bases at V and 3 bases at J, with 13 bases between the two ends. The CDR3 runs 15 residues. CDR3 residues: CASSYDGGPDYGYTF. Here the CDR3 DNA reads TGTGCCAGCAGTTACGATGGGGGACCGGACTATGGCTACACCTTC.

The genes are TRBV4-3 and TRBJ2-7; unclear D gene. Trimming pared 0 bases from V and 0 bases from J, leaving 6 bases between. This CDR3 is 14 amino acids long. CDR1 and CDR2 (germline): LGHNA, YSLEER. The CDR3 bases are TGCGCCAGCAGCCAAGAAAGGAGCTCCTACGAGCAGTACTTC. Protein sequence: CASSQERSSYEQYF.

The rearrangement joins TRBV28 to TRBJ2-3; 9 bases agree with TRBD2. Germline CDR1 is MDHEN and CDR2 is SYDVKM. This CDR3 has 12 residues. V lost 6 bases, J lost 8 bases, and 3 bases stayed unmatched. The chain's CDR3 is CASSVSGGTQYF. The DNA for the CDR3 is TGTGCCAGCAGCGTTAGCGGGGGTACGCAGTATTTT.

The V call is TRBV5-4, the J call TRBJ2-2, with a weak D call TRBD1 (6 bases). The germline V and J ends were trimmed by 1 base and 0 bases, with 10 bases remaining between them. CDR1 is SGHNT and CDR2 is YYREEE in the germline V gene (reference sequence). This CDR3 is built from 16 residues. The CDR3, as DNA: TGTGCCAGCAGCTTGACAGGGAACGCGAACACCGGGGAGCTGTTTTTT. It encodes CASSLTGNANTGELFF.

The chain links TRBV6-5 to TRBJ2-7; D is tentatively TRBD1 or TRBD2 (6 bases each). The germline V and J ends were trimmed by 7 bases and 5 bases, with 15 bases remaining between them. This CDR3 spans 13 amino acids. Germline assignment: CDR1 MNHEY and CDR2 SVGAGI. The CDR3 sequence: CASTERGANEQYF. CDR3 bases: TGTGCCAGCACCGAAAGGGGGGCGAACGAGCAGTACTTC.

The rearrangement links TRBV10-2 to TRBJ2-2; perhaps TRBD1 as D (6 bases). CDR1 is WSHSY, CDR2 SAAADI, per germline. This CDR3 comprises 15 residues. Trimming stripped 7 bases from V and 6 bases from J, with 18 bases between. DNA for the CDR3: TGCGCCAGCAACCCGAAGATTGGGGGCCCCGGGGAGCTGTTTTTT. Its translation is CASNPKIGGPGELFF.

The chain carries TRBV7-2 and TRBJ2-6, with D perhaps assigned TRBD1 or TRBD2 (5 bases each). Trimming stripped 0 bases from V and 2 bases from J, with 5 bases between. The CDR3 runs to 15 residues. Per the germline V gene, CDR1 is SGHTA and CDR2 is FQGNSA. Written as DNA, the CDR3 is TGTGCCAGCAGCTTAGCGGGGGCTGGGGCCAACGTCCTGACTTTC. Protein sequence: CASSLAGAGANVLTF.

The CDR3 coding sequence is TGTGCCAGCAGCTTAGATTCGCCGACTAGCGGGGGGGCTGATACGCAGTATTTT. Protein product: CASSLDSPTSGGADTQYF. The chain recombines TRBV11-3 with TRBJ2-3; TRBD2 agrees at 14 bases. The CDR3 consists of 18 residues. Germline loops: CDR1 SGHNT, CDR2 YENEEA. Trimming at V came to 0 bases and at J to 6 bases, leaving 8 bases not matched to a gene.

This clone was recorded only once. V is TRBV28 and J is TRBJ1-4; 10 positions match TRBD1. The CDR3 has 14 residues. Germline V lookup: CDR1 MDHEN, CDR2 SYDVKM. V was pared by 6 bases and J by 8 bases, with 6 bases of the junction left unmatched. This chain's CDR3 is CASSSGQGLEKLFF. The CDR3 nucleotides are TGTGCCAGCAGCTCGGGACAGGGGTTAGAAAAACTGTTTTTT.

V is TRBV3-1 (or the pseudogene TRBV3-2) and J is TRBJ2-2; 9 positions agree with TRBD2. The CDR3 is 16 residues long. Germline-derived CDR1 and CDR2 are LGHDT and YNNKEL (reference sequence). V shed 2 bases and J 5 bases; nucleotides not matched to a gene: 6. The DNA for the CDR3 is TGTGCCAGCAGCCAAAAGTGGCTAGCGGGGACCGGGGAGCTGTTTTTT. Translation: CASSQKWLAGTGELFF.

The V and J genes are TRBV5-4 and TRBJ1-4; TRBD1 matches 7 bases. Germline-derived CDR1 and CDR2 are SGHNT and YYREEE (reference sequence). The V and J ends lost 4 bases and 6 bases, in that order; junction bases with no gene match: 9. This CDR3 contains 15 residues. The CDR3 nucleotides read TGTGCCAGCAGCCAAAAGACAGGGATCGATGAAAAACTGTTTTTT. Residues: CASSQKTGIDEKLFF.

This clone was recorded only once. V and J are TRBV28 and TRBJ2-7; 10 bases map to TRBD2. V shed 2 bases and J 7 bases; nucleotides not matched to a gene: 8. Germline CDR1 reads MDHEN; CDR2 reads SYDVKM. The CDR3 runs 15 residues. CDR3 bases: TGTGCCAGCAGTTTAGGGCTAGCGGGGGCTCGGGAGCAGTACTTC. Residues: CASSLGLAGAREQYF.

The rearrangement uses TRBV5-1 and TRBJ1-4, with 9 bases aligning to TRBD1. Germline CDR1 and CDR2: SGHRS and YFSETQ. The CDR3 loop spans 15 amino acids. The V segment lost 3 bases and the J segment 5 bases; nucleotides outside the gene matches: 5. CDR3 protein: CASSSKDRGNEKLFF. CDR3 nucleotides: TGCGCCAGCAGCTCGAAAGACAGGGGGAATGAAAAACTGTTTTTT.

V usage is TRBV18 and J usage is TRBJ1-1; D uncertain. Deletions cut 2 bases from V and 1 base from J, with 8 bases between. The CDR3 sequence is 14 residues long. From germline, CDR1 is KGHSH and CDR2 LQKENI. The CDR3 DNA follows: TGTGCCAGCTCACCAGGGATTGGGAACACTGAAGCTTTCTTT. Translated, it gives CASSPGIGNTEAFF.

The rearrangement joins TRBV5-6 to TRBJ2-4; 10 positions agree with TRBD2. The CDR3 consists of 15 residues. The V gene end was trimmed by 0 bases and the J gene end by 6 bases; junction bases not matched to a gene: 3. Germline V gene data show CDR1 as SGHDT and CDR2 as YYEEEE. CDR3 bases: TGTGCCAGCAGCTTGGGGACTAGCGGAATAAACATTCAGTACTTC. This translates into CASSLGTSGINIQYF.